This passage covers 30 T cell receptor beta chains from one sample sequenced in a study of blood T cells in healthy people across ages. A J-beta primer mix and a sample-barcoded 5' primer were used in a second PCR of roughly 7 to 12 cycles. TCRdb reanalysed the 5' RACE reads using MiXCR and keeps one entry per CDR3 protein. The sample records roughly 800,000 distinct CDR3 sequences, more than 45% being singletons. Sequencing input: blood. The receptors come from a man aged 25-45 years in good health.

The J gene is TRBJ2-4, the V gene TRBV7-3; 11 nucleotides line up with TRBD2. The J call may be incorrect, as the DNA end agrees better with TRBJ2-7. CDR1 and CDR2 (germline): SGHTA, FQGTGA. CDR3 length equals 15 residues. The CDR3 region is CASSNGLAGMNEQYF. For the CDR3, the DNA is TGTGCCAGCAGCAATGGACTAGCGGGTATGAACGAGCAGTACTTC.

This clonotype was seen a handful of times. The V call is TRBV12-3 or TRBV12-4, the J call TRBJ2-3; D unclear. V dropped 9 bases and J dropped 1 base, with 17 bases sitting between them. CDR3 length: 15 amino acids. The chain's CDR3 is CASAVETSGTDTQYF. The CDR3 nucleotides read TGTGCCAGTGCGGTAGAGACTTCTGGCACAGATACGCAGTATTTT.

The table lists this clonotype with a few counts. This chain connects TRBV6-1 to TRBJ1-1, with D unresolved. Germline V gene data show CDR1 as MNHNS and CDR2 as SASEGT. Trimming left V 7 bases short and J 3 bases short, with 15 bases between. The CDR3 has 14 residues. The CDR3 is CASTFVFGDTEAFF. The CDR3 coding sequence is TGTGCCAGCACCTTCGTTTTTGGGGACACTGAAGCTTTCTTT.

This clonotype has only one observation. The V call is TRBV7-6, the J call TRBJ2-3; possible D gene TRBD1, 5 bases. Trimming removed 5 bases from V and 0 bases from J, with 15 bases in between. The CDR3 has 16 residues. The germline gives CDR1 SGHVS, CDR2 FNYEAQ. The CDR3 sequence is CASSQEIGDSTDTQYF. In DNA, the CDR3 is TGTGCCAGCAGCCAAGAGATAGGGGATAGCACAGATACGCAGTATTTT.

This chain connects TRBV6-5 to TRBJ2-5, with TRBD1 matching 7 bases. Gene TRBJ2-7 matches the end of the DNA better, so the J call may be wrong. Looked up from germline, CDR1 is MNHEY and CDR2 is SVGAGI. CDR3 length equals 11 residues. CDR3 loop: CATQGTYEQYF. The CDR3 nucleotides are TGTGCCACACAGGGGACCTACGAGCAGTACTTC.

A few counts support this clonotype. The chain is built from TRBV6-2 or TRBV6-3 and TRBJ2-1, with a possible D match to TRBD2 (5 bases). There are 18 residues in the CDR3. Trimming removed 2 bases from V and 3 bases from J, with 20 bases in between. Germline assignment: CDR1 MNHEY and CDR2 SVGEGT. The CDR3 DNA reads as TGTGCCAGCAGTTACGGGGTCGGAGGCCCGGTTTTCTACAATGAGCAGTTCTTC. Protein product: CASSYGVGGPVFYNEQFF.

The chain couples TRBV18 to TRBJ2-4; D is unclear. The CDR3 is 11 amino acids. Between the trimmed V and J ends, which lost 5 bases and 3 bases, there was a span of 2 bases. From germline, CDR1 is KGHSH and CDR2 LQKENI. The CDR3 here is CASSDKNIQYF. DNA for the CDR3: TGTGCCAGCTCAGACAAAAACATTCAGTACTTC.

The CDR3 DNA follows: TGTGCCAGCATTCGGGCGGAATACAATGAGCAGTTCTTC. Translating it yields CASIRAEYNEQFF. The rearrangement uses TRBV6-6 and TRBJ2-1; D remains ambiguous. The CDR3 loop spans 13 amino acids. Trimming took 7 bases from V and 4 from J, leaving 11 bases between them. The germline V gene has CDR1 MNHNY and CDR2 SVGAGI (reference sequence).

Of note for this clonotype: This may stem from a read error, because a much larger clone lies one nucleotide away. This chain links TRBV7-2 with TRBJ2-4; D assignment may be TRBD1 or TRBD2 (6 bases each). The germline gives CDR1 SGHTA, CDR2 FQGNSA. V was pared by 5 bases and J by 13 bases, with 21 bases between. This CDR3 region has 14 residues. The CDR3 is CTSSPQGAVREQYF. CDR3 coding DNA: TGTACCAGCAGCCCACAGGGAGCGGTTCGGGAGCAGTACTTC.

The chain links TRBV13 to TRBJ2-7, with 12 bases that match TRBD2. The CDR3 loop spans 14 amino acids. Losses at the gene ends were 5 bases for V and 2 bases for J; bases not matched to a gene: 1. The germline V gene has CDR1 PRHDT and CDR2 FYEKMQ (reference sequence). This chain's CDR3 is CASSRLAGAYEQYF. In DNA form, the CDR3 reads TGTGCCAGCAGCAGACTAGCGGGGGCCTACGAGCAGTACTTC.

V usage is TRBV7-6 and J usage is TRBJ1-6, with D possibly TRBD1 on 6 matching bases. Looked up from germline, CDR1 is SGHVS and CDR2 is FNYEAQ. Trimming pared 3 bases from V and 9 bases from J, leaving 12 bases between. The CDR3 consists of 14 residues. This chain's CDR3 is CASSLRQDGSPLHF. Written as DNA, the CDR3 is TGTGCCAGCAGCTTGCGACAGGATGGTTCACCCCTCCACTTT.

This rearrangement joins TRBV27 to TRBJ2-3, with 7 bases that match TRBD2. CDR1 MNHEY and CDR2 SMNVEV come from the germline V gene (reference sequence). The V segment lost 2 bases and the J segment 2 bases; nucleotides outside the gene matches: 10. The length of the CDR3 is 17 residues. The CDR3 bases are TGTGCCAGCAGTTTAGCCGTTAGCGGGCCCCACACAGATACGCAGTATTTT. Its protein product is CASSLAVSGPHTDTQYF.

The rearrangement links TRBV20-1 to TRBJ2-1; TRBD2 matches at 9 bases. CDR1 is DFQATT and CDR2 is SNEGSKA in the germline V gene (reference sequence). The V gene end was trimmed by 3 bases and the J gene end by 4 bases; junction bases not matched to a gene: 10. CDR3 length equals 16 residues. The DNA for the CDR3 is TGCAGTGCTAGGAGATTGGGCGGGGGGGTATACAATGAGCAGTTCTTC. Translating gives CSARRLGGGVYNEQFF.

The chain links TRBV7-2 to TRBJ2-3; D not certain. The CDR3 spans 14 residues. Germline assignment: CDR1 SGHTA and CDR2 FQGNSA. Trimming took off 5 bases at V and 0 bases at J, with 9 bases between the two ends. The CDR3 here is CASSVGHSTDTQYF. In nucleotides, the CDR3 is TGTGCCAGCAGCGTAGGCCACAGCACAGATACGCAGTATTTT.

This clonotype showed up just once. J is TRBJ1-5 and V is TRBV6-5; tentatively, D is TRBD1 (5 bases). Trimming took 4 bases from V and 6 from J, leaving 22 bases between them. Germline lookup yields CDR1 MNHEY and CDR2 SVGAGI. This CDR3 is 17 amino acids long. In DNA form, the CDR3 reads TGTGCCAGCAGTTCTTACCGGGGCCTAGGTTCGAGTCAGCCCCAGCATTTT. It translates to CASSSYRGLGSSQPQHF.

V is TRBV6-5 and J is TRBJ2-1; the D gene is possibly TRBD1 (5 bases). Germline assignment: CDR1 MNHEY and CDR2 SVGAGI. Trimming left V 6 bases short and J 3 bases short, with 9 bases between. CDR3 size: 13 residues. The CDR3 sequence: CASRQGRYNEQFF. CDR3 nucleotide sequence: TGTGCCAGCAGGCAGGGCCGCTACAATGAGCAGTTCTTC.

CDR3 nucleotides: TGTGCCAGCAGCTTAGGGACACAGGGAAACGAGCAGTACTTC. This codes for CASSLGTQGNEQYF. V gene TRBV7-8 combines with J gene TRBJ2-5, with D perhaps TRBD1 (6 bases). Gene TRBJ2-7 matches the end of the DNA better, so the J call may be wrong. The CDR3 totals 14 residues. Germline CDR1 reads SGHVS; CDR2 reads FQNEAQ.

CDR3 protein: CASSGRVGEQYF. CDR3 nucleotide sequence: TGTGCCAGCAGCGGCAGGGTAGGAGAGCAGTACTTC. The V gene is TRBV6-5, the J gene TRBJ2-4; D might be TRBD1 (5 bases). Germline CDR1 and CDR2: MNHEY and SVGAGI. Deletions cut 6 bases from V and 13 bases from J, with 16 bases between. This CDR3 is built from 12 residues.

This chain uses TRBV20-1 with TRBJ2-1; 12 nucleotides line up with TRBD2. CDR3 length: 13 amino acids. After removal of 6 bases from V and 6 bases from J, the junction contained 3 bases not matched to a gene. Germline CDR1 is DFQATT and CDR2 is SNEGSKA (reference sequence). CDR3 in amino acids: CSAGLAGSNEQFF. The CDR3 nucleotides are TGCAGTGCCGGACTAGCGGGAAGCAATGAGCAGTTCTTC.

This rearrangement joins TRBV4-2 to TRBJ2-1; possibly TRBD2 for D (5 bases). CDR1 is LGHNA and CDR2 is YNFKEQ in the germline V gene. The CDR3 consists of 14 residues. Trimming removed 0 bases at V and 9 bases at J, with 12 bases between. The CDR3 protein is CASSQDISEGEQFF. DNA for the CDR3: TGTGCCAGCAGCCAAGATATAAGCGAGGGTGAGCAGTTCTTC.

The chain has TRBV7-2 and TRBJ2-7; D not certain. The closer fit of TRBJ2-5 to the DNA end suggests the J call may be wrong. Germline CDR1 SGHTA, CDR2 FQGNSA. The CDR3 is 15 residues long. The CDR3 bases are TGTGCCAGCAGCTTATTGGTAGGGCGGTTGGAGACCCAGTACTTC. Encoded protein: CASSLLVGRLETQYF.

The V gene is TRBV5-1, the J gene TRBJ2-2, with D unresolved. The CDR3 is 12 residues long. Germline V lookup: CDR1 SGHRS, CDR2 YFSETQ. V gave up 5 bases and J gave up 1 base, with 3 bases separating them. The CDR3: CASRQNTGELFF. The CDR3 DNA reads TGCGCCAGCAGACAGAACACCGGGGAGCTGTTTTTT.

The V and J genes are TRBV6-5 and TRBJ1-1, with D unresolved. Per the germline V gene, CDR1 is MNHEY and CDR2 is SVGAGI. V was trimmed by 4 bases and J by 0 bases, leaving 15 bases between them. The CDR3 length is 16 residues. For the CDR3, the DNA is TGTGCCAGCAGTTTCTCGCCCGGCAGGATGAACACTGAAGCTTTCTTT. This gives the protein CASSFSPGRMNTEAFF.

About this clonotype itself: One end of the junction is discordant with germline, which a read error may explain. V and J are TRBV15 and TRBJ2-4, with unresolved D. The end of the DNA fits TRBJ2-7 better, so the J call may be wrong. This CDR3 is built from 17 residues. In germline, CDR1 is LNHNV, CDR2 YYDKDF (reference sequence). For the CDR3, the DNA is TGTGCCGCCAGCAGAGATCGAGTGGGTTTTAATGCCTACGAGCAGTACTTC. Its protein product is CAASRDRVGFNAYEQYF.

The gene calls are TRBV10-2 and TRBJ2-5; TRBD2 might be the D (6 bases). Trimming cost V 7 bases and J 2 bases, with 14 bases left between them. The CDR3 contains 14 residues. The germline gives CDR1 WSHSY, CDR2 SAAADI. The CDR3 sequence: CASNRRGLQETQYF. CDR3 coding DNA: TGCGCCAGCAATAGAAGGGGACTTCAAGAGACCCAGTACTTC.

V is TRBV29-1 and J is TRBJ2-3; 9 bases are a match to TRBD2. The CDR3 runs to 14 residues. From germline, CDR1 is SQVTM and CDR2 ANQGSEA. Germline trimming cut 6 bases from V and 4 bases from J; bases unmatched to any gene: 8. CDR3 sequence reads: CSVGRLAGSDTQYF. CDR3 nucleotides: TGCAGCGTGGGACGCCTAGCGGGATCAGATACGCAGTATTTT.

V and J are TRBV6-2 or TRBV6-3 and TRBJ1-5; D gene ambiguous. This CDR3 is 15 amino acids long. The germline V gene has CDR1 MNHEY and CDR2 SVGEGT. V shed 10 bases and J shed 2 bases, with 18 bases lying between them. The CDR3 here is CATRVTGVGNQPQHF. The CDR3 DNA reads TGTGCCACCCGAGTGACCGGGGTAGGCAATCAGCCCCAGCATTTT.

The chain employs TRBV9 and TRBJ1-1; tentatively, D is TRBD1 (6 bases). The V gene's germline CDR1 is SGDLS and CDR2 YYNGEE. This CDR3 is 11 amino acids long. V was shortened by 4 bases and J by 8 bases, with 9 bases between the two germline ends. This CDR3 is CASSSGAEAFF. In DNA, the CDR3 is TGTGCCAGCAGCTCGGGGGCCGAAGCTTTCTTT. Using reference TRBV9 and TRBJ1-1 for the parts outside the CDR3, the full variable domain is DSGVTQTPKHLITATGQRVTLRCSPRSGDLSVYWYQQSLDQGLQFLIQYYNGEERAKGNILERFSAQQFPDLHSELNLSSLELGDSALYFCASSSGAEAFFGQGTRLTVV.

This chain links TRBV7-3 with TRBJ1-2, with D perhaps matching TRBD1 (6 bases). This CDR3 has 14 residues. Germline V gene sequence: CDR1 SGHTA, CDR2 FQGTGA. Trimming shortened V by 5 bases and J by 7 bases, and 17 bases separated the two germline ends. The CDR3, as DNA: TGTGCCAGCAGCGAACAGGGAACTGGAGCTGGCTACACCTTC. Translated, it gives CASSEQGTGAGYTF.

The DNA of the CDR3 is TGCAGTGCTAGAGGTAGCGGACAGGTGAAGCAGTACTTC. The encoded protein is CSARGSGQVKQYF. The chain uses TRBV20-1 and TRBJ2-7; maybe TRBD1 (7 bases). The V gene lost 1 base and the J gene lost 8 bases, with 15 bases spanning the gap. Germline V gene sequence: CDR1 DFQATT, CDR2 SNEGSKA (reference sequence). The CDR3 sequence is 13 residues long.